This T cell receptor beta chain emerged from a study of OX40 agonist ivuxolimab in advanced cancers. About the research overall: With a range of roughly 23 to 90, age averaged approximately 60 years, and nearly 85% were male.

The study, taken as a whole, reports: Dose levels from 0.1 to 3.0 mg/kg saw CD4+ and CD8+ blood T cells expand clonally by week 6.

Data came from immunoSEQ multiplex PCR; TCRdb stores just in-frame clones and leaves some out. The profile shows 65,000 to 90,000 clones, around 90% of them singletons. For this clone: Antigen unknown.

The CDR3 has 12 residues. V shed 8 bases, J shed 7 bases, and the junction held 0 bases outside the gene matches. Germline CDR1 reads ENHRY; CDR2 reads SYGVKD. Sample: CD4+ or CD8+ T cells sorted from blood, taken in a trial of the OX40 agonist ivuxolimab. The receptor was derived from an adult with an advanced solid tumor such as melanoma, head and neck, liver or kidney cancer. The chain carries TRBV10-3 and TRBJ2-1, with 12 bases identical to TRBD2. As DNA, the CDR3 is TGTGCCATCGGACTAGCGGGAAATGAGCAGTTCTTC. Residues: CAIGLAGNEQFF.